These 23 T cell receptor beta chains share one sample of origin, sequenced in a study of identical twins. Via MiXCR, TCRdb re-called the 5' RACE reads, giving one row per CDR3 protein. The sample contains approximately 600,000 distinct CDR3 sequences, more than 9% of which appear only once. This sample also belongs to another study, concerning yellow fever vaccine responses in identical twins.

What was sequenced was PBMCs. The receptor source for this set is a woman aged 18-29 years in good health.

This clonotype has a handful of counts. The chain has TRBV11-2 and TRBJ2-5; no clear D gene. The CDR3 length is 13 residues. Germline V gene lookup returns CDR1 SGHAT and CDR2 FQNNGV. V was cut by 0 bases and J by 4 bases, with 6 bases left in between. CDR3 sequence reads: CASSLDLRETQYF. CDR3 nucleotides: TGTGCCAGCAGCTTAGATCTCCGAGAGACCCAGTACTTC. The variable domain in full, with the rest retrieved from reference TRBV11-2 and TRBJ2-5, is EAGVAQSPRYKIIEKRQSVAFWCNPISGHATLYWYQQILGQGPKLLIQFQNNGVVDDSQLPKDRFSAERLKGVDSTLKIQPAKLEDSAVYLCASSLDLRETQYFGPGTRLLVL.

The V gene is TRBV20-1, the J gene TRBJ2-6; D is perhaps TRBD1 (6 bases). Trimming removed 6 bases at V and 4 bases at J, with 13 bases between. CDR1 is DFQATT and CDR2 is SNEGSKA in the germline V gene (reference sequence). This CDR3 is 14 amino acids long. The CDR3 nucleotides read TGCAGTGCCCAAGCCGGACAGGGGGCCAACGTCCTGACTTTC. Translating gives CSAQAGQGANVLTF.

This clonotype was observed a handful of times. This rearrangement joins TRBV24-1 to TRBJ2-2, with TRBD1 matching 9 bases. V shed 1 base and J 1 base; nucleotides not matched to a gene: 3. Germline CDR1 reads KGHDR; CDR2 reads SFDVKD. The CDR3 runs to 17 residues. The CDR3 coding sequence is TGTGCCACCAGTGATTTTTTGGGACAGGGGAACACCGGGGAGCTGTTTTTT. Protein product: CATSDFLGQGNTGELFF.

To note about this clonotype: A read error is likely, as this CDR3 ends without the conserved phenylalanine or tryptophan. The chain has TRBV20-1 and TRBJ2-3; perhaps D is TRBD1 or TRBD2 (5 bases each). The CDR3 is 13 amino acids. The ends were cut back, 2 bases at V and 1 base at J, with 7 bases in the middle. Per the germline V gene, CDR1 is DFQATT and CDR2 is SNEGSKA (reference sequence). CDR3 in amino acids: CSARLGGTDTQYL. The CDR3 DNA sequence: TGCAGTGCTAGATTGGGGGGCACAGATACGCAGTATCTT.

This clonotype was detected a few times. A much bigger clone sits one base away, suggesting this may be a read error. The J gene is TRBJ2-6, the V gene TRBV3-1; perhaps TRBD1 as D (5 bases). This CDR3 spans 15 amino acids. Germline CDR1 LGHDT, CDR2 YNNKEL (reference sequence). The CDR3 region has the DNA TGTGCCAGCAGCCAAGAGGGGTCTGGGGCCTACGTCCTGACTTTC. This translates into CASSQEGSGAYVLTF.

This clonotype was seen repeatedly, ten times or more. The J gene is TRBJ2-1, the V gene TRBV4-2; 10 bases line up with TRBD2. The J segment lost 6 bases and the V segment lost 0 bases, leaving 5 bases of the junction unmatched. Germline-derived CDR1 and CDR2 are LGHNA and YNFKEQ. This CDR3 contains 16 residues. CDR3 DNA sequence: TGTGCCAGCAGCCAAGATTCCCTAGCGGGGGTCAATGAGCAGTTCTTC. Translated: CASSQDSLAGVNEQFF.

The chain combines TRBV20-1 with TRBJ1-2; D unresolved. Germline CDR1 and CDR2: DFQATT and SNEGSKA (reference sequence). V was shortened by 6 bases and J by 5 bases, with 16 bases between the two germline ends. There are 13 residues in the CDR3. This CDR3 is CSANSPLVYGYTF. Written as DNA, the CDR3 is TGCAGTGCCAACTCACCTTTGGTTTATGGCTACACCTTC.

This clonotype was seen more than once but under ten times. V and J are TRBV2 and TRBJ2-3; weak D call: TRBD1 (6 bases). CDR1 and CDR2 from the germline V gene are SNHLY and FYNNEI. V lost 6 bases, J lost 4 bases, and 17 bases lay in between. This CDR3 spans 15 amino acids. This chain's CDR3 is CASSDAAGASDTQYF. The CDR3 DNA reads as TGTGCCAGCAGCGACGCGGCAGGGGCGTCAGATACGCAGTATTTT. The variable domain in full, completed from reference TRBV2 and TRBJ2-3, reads EPEVTQTPSHQVTQMGQEVILRCVPISNHLYFYWYRQILGQKVEFLVSFYNNEISEKSEIFDDQFSVERPDGSNFTLKIRSTKLEDSAMYFCASSDAAGASDTQYFGPGTRLTVL.

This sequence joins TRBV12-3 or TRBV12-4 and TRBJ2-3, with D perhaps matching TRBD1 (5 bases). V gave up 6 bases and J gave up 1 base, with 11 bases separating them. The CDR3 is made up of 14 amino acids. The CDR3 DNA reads TGTGCCAGCAGACCGGACATGGGCACAGATACGCAGTATTTT. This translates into CASRPDMGTDTQYF.

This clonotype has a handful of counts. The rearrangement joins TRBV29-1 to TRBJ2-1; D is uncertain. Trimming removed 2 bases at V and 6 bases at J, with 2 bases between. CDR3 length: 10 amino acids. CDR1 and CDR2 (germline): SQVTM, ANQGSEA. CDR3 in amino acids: CSVEFNEQFF. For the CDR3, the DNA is TGCAGCGTTGAATTCAATGAGCAGTTCTTC.

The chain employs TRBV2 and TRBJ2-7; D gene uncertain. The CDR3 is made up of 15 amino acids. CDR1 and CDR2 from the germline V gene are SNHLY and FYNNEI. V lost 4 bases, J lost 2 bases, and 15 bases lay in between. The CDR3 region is CASSGKGLNPYEQYF. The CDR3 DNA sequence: TGTGCCAGCAGTGGGAAGGGCCTGAACCCCTACGAGCAGTACTTC.

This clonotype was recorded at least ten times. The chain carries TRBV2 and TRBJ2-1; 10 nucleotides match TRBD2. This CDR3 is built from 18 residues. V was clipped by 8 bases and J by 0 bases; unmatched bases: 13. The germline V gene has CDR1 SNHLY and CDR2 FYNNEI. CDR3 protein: CASVGGLAGAASYNEQFF. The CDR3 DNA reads TGTGCCAGCGTAGGCGGGCTAGCGGGGGCCGCCTCCTACAATGAGCAGTTCTTC.

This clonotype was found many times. CDR3 nucleotide sequence: TGTGCCAGCAGTTACTGGGCAGGGCCGAACACCGGGGAGCTGTTTTTT. This translates into CASSYWAGPNTGELFF. The chain joins TRBV6-5 to TRBJ2-2; D perhaps matches TRBD1 (5 bases). Trimming stripped 1 base from V and 0 bases from J, with 9 bases between. The CDR3 has 16 residues. Germline V CDR1 and CDR2: MNHEY, SVGAGI.

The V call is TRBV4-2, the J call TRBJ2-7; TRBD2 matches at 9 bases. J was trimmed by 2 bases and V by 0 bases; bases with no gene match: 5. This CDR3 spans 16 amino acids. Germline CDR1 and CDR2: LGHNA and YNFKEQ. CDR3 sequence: CASSQELRGGAYEQYF. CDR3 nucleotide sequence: TGTGCCAGCAGCCAAGAATTACGCGGGGGGGCCTACGAGCAGTACTTC.

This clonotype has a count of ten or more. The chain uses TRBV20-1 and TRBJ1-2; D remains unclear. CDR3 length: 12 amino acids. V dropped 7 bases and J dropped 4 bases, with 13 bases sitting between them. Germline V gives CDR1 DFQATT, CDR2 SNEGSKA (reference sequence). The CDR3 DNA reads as TGCAGTGTCCCGCCGGGTACCTATGGCTACACCTTC. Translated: CSVPPGTYGYTF.

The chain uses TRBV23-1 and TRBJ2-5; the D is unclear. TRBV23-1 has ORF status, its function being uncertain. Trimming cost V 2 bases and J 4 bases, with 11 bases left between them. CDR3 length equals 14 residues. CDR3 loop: CASSQPRSLETQYF. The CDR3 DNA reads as TGCGCCAGCAGTCAACCTAGGTCCCTAGAGACCCAGTACTTC.

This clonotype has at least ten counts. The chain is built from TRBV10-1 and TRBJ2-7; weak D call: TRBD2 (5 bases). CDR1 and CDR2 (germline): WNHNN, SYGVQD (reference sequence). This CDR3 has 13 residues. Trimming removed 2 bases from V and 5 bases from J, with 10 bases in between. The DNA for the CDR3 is TGCGCCAGCAGTGAGGCTGCGAGGGACGAGCAGTACTTC. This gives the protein CASSEAARDEQYF.

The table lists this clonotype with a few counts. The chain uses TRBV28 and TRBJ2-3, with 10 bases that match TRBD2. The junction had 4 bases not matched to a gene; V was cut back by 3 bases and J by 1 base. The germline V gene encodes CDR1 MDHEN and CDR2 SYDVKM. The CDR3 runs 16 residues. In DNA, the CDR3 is TGTGCCAGCAGTTTTCCGCTAGCGGGGGGCACAGATACGCAGTATTTT. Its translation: CASSFPLAGGTDTQYF.

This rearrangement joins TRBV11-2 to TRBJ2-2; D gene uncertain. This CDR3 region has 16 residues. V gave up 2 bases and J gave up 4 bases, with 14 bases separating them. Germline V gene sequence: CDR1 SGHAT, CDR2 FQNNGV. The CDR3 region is CASSLRVGLSTGELFF. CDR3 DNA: TGTGCCAGCAGCTTACGGGTTGGGCTATCCACCGGGGAGCTGTTTTTT.

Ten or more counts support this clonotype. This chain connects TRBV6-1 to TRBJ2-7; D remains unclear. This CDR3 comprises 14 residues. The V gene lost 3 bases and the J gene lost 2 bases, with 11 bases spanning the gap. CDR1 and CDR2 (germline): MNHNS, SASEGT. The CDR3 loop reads CASSDSTGPYEQYF. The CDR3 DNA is TGTGCCAGCAGTGATTCAACGGGTCCCTACGAGCAGTACTTC.

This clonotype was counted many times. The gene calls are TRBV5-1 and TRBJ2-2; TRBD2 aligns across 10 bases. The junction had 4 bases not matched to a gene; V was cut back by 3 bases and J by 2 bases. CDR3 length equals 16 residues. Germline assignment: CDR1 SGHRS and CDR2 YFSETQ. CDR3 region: CASSSGLAANTGELFF. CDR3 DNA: TGCGCCAGCAGCTCTGGACTAGCGGCAAACACCGGGGAGCTGTTTTTT.

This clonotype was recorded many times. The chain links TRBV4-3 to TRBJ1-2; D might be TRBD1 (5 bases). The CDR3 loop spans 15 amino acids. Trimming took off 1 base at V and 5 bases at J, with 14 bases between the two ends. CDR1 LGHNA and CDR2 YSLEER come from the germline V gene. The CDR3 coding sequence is TGCGCCAGCAGCCAAGTCGGGACTCCCCGATATGGCTACACCTTC. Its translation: CASSQVGTPRYGYTF.

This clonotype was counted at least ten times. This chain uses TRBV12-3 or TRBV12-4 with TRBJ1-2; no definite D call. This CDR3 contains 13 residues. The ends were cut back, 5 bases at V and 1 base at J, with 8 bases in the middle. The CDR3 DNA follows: TGTGCCAGCAGTCTCGTTCATAACTATGGCTACACCTTC. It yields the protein CASSLVHNYGYTF.